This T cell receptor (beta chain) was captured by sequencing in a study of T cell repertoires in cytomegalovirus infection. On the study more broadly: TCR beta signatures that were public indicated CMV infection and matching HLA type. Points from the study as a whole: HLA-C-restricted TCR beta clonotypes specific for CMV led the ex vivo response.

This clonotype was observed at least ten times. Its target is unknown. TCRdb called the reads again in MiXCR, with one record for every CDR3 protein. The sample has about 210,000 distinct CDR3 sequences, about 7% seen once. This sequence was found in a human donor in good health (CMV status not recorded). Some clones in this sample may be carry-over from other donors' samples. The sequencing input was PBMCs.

CDR3 in amino acids: CSARAGRFREGTEAFF. As DNA, the CDR3 is TGCAGTGCTAGAGCCGGTCGGTTCAGGGAGGGAACTGAAGCTTTCTTT. The V and J genes are TRBV20-1 and TRBJ1-1; tentatively, D is TRBD1 (5 bases). The germline V gene has CDR1 DFQATT and CDR2 SNEGSKA (reference sequence). Trimming shortened V by 1 base and J by 5 bases, and 20 bases separated the two germline ends. The CDR3 sequence is 16 residues long.